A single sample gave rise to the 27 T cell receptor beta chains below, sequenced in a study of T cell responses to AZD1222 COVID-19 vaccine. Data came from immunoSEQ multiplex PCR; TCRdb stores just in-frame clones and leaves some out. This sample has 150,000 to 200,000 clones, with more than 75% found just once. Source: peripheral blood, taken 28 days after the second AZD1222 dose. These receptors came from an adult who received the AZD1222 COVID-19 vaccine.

The CDR3: CASSSVGPHEQYF. DNA of the CDR3: TGTGCCAGCAGTTCGGTAGGGCCCCACGAGCAGTACTTC. The genes are TRBV27 and TRBJ2-7; no clear D gene. The CDR3 runs 13 residues. V dropped 4 bases and J dropped 5 bases, with 12 bases sitting between them. CDR1 and CDR2 from the germline V gene are MNHEY and SMNVEV (reference sequence).

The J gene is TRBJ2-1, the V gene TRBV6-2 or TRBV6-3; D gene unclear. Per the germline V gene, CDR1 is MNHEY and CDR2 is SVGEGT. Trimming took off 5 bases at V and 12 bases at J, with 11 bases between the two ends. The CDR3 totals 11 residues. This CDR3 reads CASSPLHGQFF. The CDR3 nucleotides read TGTGCCAGCAGTCCCCTACATGGGCAGTTCTTC.

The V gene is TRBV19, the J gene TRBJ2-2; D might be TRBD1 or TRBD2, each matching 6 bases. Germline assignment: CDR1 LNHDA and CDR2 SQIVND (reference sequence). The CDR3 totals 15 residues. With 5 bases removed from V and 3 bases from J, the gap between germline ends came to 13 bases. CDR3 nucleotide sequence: TGTGCCAGTAGTCATTCGGGGGCCGACACCGGGGAGCTGTTTTTT. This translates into CASSHSGADTGELFF.

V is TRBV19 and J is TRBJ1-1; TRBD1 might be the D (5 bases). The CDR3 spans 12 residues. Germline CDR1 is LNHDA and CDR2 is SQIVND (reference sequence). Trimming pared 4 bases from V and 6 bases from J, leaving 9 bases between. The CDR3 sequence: CASSTMGAEAFF. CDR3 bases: TGTGCCAGTAGTACTATGGGGGCTGAAGCTTTCTTT.

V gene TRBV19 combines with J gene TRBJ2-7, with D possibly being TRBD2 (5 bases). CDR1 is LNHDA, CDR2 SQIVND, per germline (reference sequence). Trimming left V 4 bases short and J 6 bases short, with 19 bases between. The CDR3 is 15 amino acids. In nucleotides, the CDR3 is TGTGCCAGTAGTAAGGTATCGAGCGGCTCCCCCGAGCAGTACTTC. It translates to CASSKVSSGSPEQYF. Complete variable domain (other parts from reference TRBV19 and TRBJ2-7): DGGITQSPKYLFRKEGQNVTLSCEQNLNHDAMYWYRQDPGQGLRLIYYSQIVNDFQKGDIAEGYSVSREKKESFPLTVTSAQKNPTAFYLCASSKVSSGSPEQYFGPGTRLTVT.

The CDR3 sequence: CASSLQGVTEAFF. For the CDR3, the DNA is TGTGCCAGCAGTTTACAGGGAGTTACTGAAGCTTTCTTT. The rearrangement joins TRBV12-3 or TRBV12-4 to TRBJ1-1, with D perhaps matching TRBD1 (5 bases). The CDR3 runs to 13 residues. Trimming removed 2 bases at V and 5 bases at J, with 9 bases between.

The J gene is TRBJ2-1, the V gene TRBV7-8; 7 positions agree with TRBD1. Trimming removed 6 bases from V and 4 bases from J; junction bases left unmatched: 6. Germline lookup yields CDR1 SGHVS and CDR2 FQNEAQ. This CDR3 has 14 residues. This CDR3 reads CASRSDREYNEQFF. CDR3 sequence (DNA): TGTGCCAGCAGATCCGACAGGGAATACAATGAGCAGTTCTTC.

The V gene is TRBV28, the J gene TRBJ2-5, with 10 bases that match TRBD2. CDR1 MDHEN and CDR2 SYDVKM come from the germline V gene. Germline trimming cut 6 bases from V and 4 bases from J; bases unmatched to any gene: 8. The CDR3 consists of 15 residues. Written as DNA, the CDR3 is TGTGCCAGCAGCGGGACTAGCGCTAGACTAGAGACCCAGTACTTC. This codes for CASSGTSARLETQYF.

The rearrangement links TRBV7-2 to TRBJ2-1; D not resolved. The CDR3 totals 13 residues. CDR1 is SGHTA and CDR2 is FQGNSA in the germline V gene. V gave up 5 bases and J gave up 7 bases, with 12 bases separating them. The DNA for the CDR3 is TGTGCCAGCAGCGCGTTTTTGTATAATGAGCAGTTCTTC. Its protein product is CASSAFLYNEQFF.

The CDR3 nucleotides read TGTGCCAGCAGCTCTTACCGGGACACAGAGACCCAGTACTTC. It yields the protein CASSSYRDTETQYF. The chain has TRBV7-2 and TRBJ2-5; weak D call: TRBD1 (6 bases). Trimming left V 4 bases short and J 4 bases short, with 13 bases between. The CDR3 is made up of 14 amino acids. CDR1 SGHTA and CDR2 FQGNSA come from the germline V gene.

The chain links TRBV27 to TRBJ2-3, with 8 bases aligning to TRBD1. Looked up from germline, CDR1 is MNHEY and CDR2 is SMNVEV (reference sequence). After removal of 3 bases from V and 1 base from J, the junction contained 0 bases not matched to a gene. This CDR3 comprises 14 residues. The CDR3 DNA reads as TGTGCCAGCAGTTTGGGACAGGGCACAGATACGCAGTATTTT. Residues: CASSLGQGTDTQYF.

CDR3 coding DNA: TGTGCCAGCAGTGGTACTTCGGGGCCTAAATCCTACGAGCAGTACTTC. Protein sequence: CASSGTSGPKSYEQYF. This rearrangement joins TRBV25-1 to TRBJ2-7, with D possibly being TRBD1 or TRBD2 (5 bases each). Trimming removed 4 bases from V and 1 base from J, with 17 bases in between. Per the germline V gene, CDR1 is MGHDK and CDR2 is SYGVNS. This CDR3 has 16 amino acids.

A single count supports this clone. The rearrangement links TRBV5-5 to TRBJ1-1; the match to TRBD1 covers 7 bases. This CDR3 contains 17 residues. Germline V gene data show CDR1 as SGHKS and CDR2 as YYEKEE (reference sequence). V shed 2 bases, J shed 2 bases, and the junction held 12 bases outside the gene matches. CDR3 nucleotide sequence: TGTGCCAGCAGCTTCGGACAGGCCCTCCGGGGAAACACTGAAGCTTTCTTT. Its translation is CASSFGQALRGNTEAFF.

CDR3 in DNA: TGTGCCAGCAGCCAAGAAAAAGAGACCCAGTACTTC. Translation: CASSQEKETQYF. This chain links TRBV3-1 (or the pseudogene TRBV3-2) with TRBJ2-5; D call uncertain. Between the trimmed V and J ends, which lost 0 bases and 3 bases, there was a span of 2 bases. CDR1 and CDR2 from the germline V gene are LGHDT and YNNKEL (reference sequence). This CDR3 region has 12 residues.

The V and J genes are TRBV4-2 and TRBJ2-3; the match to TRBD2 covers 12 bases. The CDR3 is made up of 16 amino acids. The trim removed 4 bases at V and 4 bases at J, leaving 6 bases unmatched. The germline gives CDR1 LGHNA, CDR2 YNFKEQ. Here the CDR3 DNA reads TGTGCCAGCAGCCTCGGACTAGCGGGATTGGCAGATACGCAGTATTTT. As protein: CASSLGLAGLADTQYF.

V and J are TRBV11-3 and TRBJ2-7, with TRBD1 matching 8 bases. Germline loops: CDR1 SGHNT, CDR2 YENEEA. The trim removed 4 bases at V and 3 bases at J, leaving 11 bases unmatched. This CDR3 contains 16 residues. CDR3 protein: CASSYLQGVGNYEQYF. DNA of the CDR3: TGTGCCAGCAGCTACCTACAGGGGGTAGGAAACTACGAGCAGTACTTC. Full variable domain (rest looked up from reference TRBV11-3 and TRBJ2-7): EAGVVQSPRYKIIEKKQPVAFWCNPISGHNTLYWYLQNLGQGPELLIRYENEEAVDDSQLPKDRFSAERLKGVDSTLKIQPAELGDSAVYLCASSYLQGVGNYEQYFGPGTRLTVT.

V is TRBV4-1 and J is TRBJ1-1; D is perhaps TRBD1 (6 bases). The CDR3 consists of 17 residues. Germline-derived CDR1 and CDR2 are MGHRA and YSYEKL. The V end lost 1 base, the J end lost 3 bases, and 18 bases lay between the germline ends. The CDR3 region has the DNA TGCGCCAGCAGCCAAGGTGTAGTTATATCAGGGGACACTGAAGCTTTCTTT. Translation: CASSQGVVISGDTEAFF.

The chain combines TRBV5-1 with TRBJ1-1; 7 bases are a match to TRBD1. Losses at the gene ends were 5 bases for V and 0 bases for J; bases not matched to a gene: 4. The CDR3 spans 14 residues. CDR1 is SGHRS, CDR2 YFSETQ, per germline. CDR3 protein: CASSSDRMNTEAFF. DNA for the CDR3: TGCGCCAGCAGTTCGGACAGGATGAACACTGAAGCTTTCTTT.

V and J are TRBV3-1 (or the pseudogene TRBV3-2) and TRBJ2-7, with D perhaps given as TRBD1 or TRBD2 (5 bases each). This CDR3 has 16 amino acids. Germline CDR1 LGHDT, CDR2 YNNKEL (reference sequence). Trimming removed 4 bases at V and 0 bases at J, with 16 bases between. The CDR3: CASSPRASGYSYEQYF. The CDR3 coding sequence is TGTGCCAGCAGCCCCAGGGCGAGCGGTTACTCCTACGAGCAGTACTTC.

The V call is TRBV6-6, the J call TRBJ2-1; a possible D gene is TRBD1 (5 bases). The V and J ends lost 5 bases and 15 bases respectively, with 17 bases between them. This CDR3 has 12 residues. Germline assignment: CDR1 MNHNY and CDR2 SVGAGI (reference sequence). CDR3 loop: CASSQGGPNWFF. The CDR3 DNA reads TGTGCCAGCAGTCAGGGCGGTCCTAATTGGTTCTTC.

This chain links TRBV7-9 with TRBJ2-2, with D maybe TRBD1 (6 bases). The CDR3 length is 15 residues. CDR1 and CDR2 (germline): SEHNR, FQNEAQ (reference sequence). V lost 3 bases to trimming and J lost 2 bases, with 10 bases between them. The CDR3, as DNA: TGTGCCAGCAGCTTCAGACAGGCCAACACCGGGGAGCTGTTTTTT. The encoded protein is CASSFRQANTGELFF.

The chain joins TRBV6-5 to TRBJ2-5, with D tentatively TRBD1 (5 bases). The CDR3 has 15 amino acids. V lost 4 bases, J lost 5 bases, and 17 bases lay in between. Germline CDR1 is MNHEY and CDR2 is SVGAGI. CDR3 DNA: TGTGCCAGCAGTTCGAAAGGGGCCAATCCTGAGACCCAGTACTTC. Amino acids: CASSSKGANPETQYF.

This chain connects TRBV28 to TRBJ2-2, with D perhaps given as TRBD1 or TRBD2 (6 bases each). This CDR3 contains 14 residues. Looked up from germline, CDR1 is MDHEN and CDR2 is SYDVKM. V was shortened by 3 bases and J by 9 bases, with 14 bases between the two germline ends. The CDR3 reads CASSFGMGGRELFF. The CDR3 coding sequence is TGTGCCAGCAGTTTTGGGATGGGGGGCCGGGAGCTGTTTTTT.

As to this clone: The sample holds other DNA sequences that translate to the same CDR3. CDR3 in DNA: TGTGCCAGTAGTATCCCGGGGCTTGGCAATCAGCCCCAGCATTTT. This translates into CASSIPGLGNQPQHF. V gene TRBV19 combines with J gene TRBJ1-5; a possible D gene is TRBD1 (5 bases). V was clipped by 3 bases and J by 2 bases, with 11 bases between them. The V gene's germline CDR1 is LNHDA and CDR2 SQIVND (reference sequence). This CDR3 has 15 amino acids.

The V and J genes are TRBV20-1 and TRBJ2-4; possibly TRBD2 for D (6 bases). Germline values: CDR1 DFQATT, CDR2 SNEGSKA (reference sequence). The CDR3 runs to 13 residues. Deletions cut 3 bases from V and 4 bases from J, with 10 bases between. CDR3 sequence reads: CSASSGGKNIQYF. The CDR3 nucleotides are TGCAGTGCTAGTAGTGGAGGGAAAAACATTCAGTACTTC.

The CDR3 nucleotides are TGTGCCAGCAGCCAGAACGCTAACTATGGCTACACCTTC. Translated: CASSQNANYGYTF. This chain connects TRBV3-1 (or the pseudogene TRBV3-2) to TRBJ1-2; no reliable D call. Trimming removed 3 bases from V and 0 bases from J, with 5 bases in between. Germline V gives CDR1 LGHDT, CDR2 YNNKEL (reference sequence). The CDR3 is 13 amino acids.

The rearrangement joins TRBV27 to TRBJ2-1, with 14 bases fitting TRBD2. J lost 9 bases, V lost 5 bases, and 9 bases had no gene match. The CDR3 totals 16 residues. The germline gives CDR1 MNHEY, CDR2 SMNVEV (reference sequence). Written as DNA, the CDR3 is TGTGCCAGCAGTCAAGGACTAGCGGGAGGATTTGGTGAGCAGTTCTTC. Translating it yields CASSQGLAGGFGEQFF.